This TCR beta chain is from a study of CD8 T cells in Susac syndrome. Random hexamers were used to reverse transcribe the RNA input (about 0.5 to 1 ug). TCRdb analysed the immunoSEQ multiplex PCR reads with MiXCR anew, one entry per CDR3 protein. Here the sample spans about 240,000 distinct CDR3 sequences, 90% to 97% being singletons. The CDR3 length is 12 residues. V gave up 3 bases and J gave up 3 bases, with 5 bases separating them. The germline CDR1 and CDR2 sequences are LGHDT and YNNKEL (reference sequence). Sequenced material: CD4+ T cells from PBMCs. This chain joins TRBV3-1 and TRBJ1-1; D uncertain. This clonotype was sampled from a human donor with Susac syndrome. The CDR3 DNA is TGTGCCAGCAGCCAGGGGTACACTGAAGCTTTCTTT. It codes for CASSQGYTEAFF.